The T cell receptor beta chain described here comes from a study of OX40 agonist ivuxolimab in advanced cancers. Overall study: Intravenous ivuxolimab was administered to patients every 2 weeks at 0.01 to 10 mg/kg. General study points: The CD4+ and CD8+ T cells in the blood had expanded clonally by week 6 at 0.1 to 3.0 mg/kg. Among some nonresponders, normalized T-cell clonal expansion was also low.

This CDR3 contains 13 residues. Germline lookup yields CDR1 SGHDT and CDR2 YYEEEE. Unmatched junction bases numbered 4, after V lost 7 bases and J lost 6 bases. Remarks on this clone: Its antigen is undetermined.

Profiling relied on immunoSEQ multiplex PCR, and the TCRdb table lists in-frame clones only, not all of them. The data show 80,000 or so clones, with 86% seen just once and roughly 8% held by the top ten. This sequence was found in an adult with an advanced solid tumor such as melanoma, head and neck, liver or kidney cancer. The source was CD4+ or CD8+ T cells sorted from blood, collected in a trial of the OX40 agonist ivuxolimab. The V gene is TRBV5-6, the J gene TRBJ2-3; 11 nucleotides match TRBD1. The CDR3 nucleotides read TGTGCCAGCCGGGGACAGGGGGTTGATACGCAGTATTTT. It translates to CASRGQGVDTQYF.